The TCR beta chain under discussion was sequenced for a study of beta chain features in type 1 diabetes. The study reverse transcribed the entire isolated RNA, so it sequenced expressed TCRB transcripts. Clones were sequenced by immunoSEQ multiplex PCR, and TCRdb holds only the in-frame ones, with some missing. The sample comprises 120,000 to 150,000 clones, more than 9% of which are singletons, and 1.3% rests with the top ten. For this clone: What it recognizes is unknown.

Regarding the study as a whole: The naive, central memory and Treg TCRB repertoires showed an apparent similarity that was greater among patients than among healthy donors. Moderate yet significant TCRB CDR3 shortening was seen in Type 1 diabetes patients in all four CD4+ subsets.

J gave up 2 bases and V 7 bases, and 4 bases lay outside the gene matches. The CDR3 length is 13 residues. Looked up from germline, CDR1 is LNHDA and CDR2 is SQIVND (reference sequence). Sample: naive CD4+ T cells from blood. This TCR was recovered from a man between 18 and 35 years old in good health. The rearrangement joins TRBV19 to TRBJ2-5, with TRBD1 identical over 7 bases. Here the CDR3 DNA reads TGTGCCAGTACTCCGACAGGGCAAGAGACCCAGTACTTC. As protein: CASTPTGQETQYF.